Below, one T cell receptor beta chain is given with its context. This clone showed up just a few times. The clone's antigen remains unknown. The record has no base qualities; no much larger clone is one base away. The CDR3 has 19 amino acids, counting the end cysteine and phenylalanine. Solely the CDR3 DNA is kept, with 57 bases framed from the first base. Trimming costs V 5 bases and J 8 bases, and their ends lie 28 bases apart. The germline V gene (reference sequence) yields SEHNR for CDR1 and FQNEAQ for CDR2. The data are from a study of cytomegalovirus exposure and HLA in healthy donors (dated by TCRdb to 2016 to 2017). Broadly, across the study: An earlier analysis of several hundred of the donors reported 276 Gb of sequence data and 117 million unique TCR beta sequences obtained from roughly 170 million T cells. Four or five DR-DQ haplotypes were treated as single units for association and clustering because of strong linkage in the cohort. Roughly 300 gigabases of sequencing data and approximately 84 million unique TCR sequences were included in an early release covering roughly 600 HLA-typed donors. Rather than using new phenotypic data, the later analysis identified candidate immune exposures from TCR beta sequences and from how often those sequences occurred across donors. Typing coverage varied by locus: about 629-630 donors for A, B, C, DRB1 and DQB1; roughly 500 for DQA1; about 570 for DPA1; some 470 for DPB1. In a later genetic analysis, genome-wide SNP genotypes for about three fifths of the roughly 670 donors were used, and that subset was treated as a discovery cohort. The T cell repertoires of 666 subjects were profiled by immunosequencing and related to cytomegalovirus serostatus. The study aimed to test whether cataloging public T cell receptors could reveal signatures of past pathogen exposure. Every repertoire in the discovery cohort had been generated on one and the same sequencing platform. Among roughly 370 genotyped donors of the cohort, an average of about 240,000 unique TCR beta nucleotide sequences were sequenced per donor, roughly a sixth of them non-productive. A later analysis re-examined previously published TCR beta repertoires from just over 650 donors and added high-resolution HLA genotyping to investigate patterns of TCR occurrence. Both class I and class II loci were covered by HLA typing, at four-digit resolution. An earlier analysis of around 580 of the donors used high-throughput TCR beta sequencing to judge whether each TCR beta V gene segment behaved as functional or pseudogenic. Among the roughly 410 genotyped donors, about 85% belonged to the genetic ancestry cluster associated with self-reported Caucasian donors. The study combined high-throughput TCR immunosequencing, statistical association of individual TCRs with disease status, and machine learning to predict cytomegalovirus infection status. Donor age, sex, ethnicity and CMV serostatus were compiled together with the repertoire data. Besides the first cohort of 550 to 750 subjects, a separate validation cohort made up of over 95 different subjects was used. The full study reports these points: A later analysis found that TCR association rates varied across HLA loci, with DRB1 alleles showing the most associated TCRs and HLA-C alleles the fewest. The study listed 150 to 200 TCR beta chains as associated with cytomegalovirus. The authors suggested that the approach could potentially be generalized to other disease states and immunological phenotypes. In a later analysis, over 15,000 TCR beta sequences were associated with specific HLA alleles at a false discovery rate of 0.05. Some IMGT-functional V segments, including TRBV6-2 and TRBV6-3, could not be distinguished by the 87-base-pair reads and were therefore excluded. According to a later analysis, parvovirus B19, influenza, CMV and Epstein-Barr virus appeared linked to several top co-occurrence clusters. A further reported finding was that TCR beta sequences accurately predicted the HLA-A and HLA-B alleles for most subjects in the first cohort. A few of the identified cytomegalovirus-associated TCR beta chains were confirmed in vitro to be specific for cytomegalovirus antigens. The classifier was reported to diagnose cytomegalovirus status with high specificity and sensitivity in both the original cohort and the validation cohort. Sequencing depth was assumed to be roughly uniform across donors in the presence/absence analyses, though that assumption may not hold. For the cohort, immune exposure information was limited to CMV serostatus. In a later genetic analysis, a missense DCLRE1C variant was associated with V-gene and J-gene trimming of TCR beta chains, and the association was replicated in an independent cohort. Compared with the 666-donor mean, donors in an Asian-associated ancestry cluster had fewer N-insertions in productive TCRs, according to a later genetic analysis. Because counts were too low, some 16 rarely observed V segments, including chromosome 9 orphons, were excluded from the earlier analysis of roughly 580 of the donors. Across donors, most TCR sequences were observed very rarely, whereas some public TCRs were present in many individuals. Correlated functional status among segregating V segments might be attributable to linkage disequilibrium, but an unknown experimental factor could not be ruled out. A group of highly shared sequence variants was considered likely to be a technical artifact of the sequencing pipeline. Only TCR beta chains were sequenced in this cohort, and the absence of alpha or paired-chain data limited detectable features. According to a later analysis, most CMV-associated TCR beta chains appeared to be HLA-restricted, and the HLA associations seemed to be driven largely by CMV exposure. Broadly in line with IMGT annotations, most TCR beta V segments showed up in productive rearrangements about 87% or about 30% of the time in an earlier analysis of 587 of the donors. HLA typing was unavailable for some donors at each locus, so association tests used only the typed subset. In a later analysis, HLA-associated TCR beta chains showed more clonal expansion and lower generation probabilities than non-associated chains that were equally common. When HLA alleles, especially DR and DQ, strongly co-occurred, TCR associations were difficult to assign to individual alleles.

Libraries were constructed by the immunoSEQ multiplex PCR assay. The multiplex PCR relied on a mix of 60 forward primers for TCR Vbeta segments and 13 reverse primers for TCR Jbeta segments. The CDR3 region of rearranged TCR beta genes was amplified from genomic DNA by a multiplex PCR assay. Amplified TCR beta libraries were sequenced as 87-base-pair reads on the Illumina HiSeq System. In the authors' own workflow: Across the 670 or so repertoires, a later analysis counted tens of millions of unique TCR beta chains, 9.5 million to 13 million of which were shared by at least two donors. Raw reads were error-corrected and collapsed into unique sequences with a nearest-neighbor algorithm that merged closely related sequences to remove PCR and sequencing errors. V, D and J gene segments were assigned by aligning CDR3 sequences to IMGT reference sequences. For a sequence to be retained, at least a six-nucleotide match to both a V gene segment and a J gene segment was required. Rearrangements were called productive when the CDR3 lacked stop codons and stayed in frame with V and J; all others were non-productive. Following IMGT convention, CDR3 was defined as the stretch from the second conserved V-encoded cysteine to the conserved J-encoded phenylalanine. The earlier analysis of some 550 of the donors excluded any sequence lacking an unambiguous match to a single V gene segment. An earlier analysis of about 590 of the donors classified V segments as functional when productive rearrangements were above 56.7% and as segregating when the standard deviation between donors was above 5%. A statistical classification framework was built for diagnosing cytomegalovirus status from the catalog of TCR beta chain sequences. In a later analysis, V and J genes were assigned by comparing TCR nucleotide sequences against IMGT/GENE-DB human TR gene sequences. In a later analysis, CDR3 sequences and most-parsimonious VDJ recombination scenarios were assigned using the TCRdist pipeline. A later analysis defined each TCR beta chain by its CDR3 amino acid sequence plus V-gene family, and excluded reads lacking a unique V-gene family. As a way to deal with suspected cross-contamination and a sequencing artifact, a later analysis dropped roughly 600 nucleotide sequences that were highly shared and had low generation probability. For each public chain, a later analysis derived a clonal expansion index from normalized ranks of inferred template counts within each repertoire. A later analysis computed generation probabilities with a VDJ recombination model fitted to out-of-frame rearrangements, and checked the results against IGoR. In a later analysis, hypergeometric tests were used to score TCR-TCR, TCR-HLA and TCR-CMV co-occurrence, with a repertoire-size bias correction applied to TCR pairs. False discovery rates were estimated in a later analysis by permuting HLA or CMV assignments 20 times. In a later analysis, co-occurring TCRs were grouped using DBSCAN, and TCRdist sequence similarity was added for clustering within HLA-allele-positive subsets. For co-occurrence clustering, repertoires with fewer than 30,000 or more than 120,000 public chains were excluded, along with four to six repertoires with anomalous nucleotide sharing. Drawn from immuneACCESS, this table holds only the in-frame rearrangements with V and J called that TCRdb kept. Clones are partly lost; checked studies trace under half to an unresolved V gene and leave the rest unexplained. That table furnishes V, J and clone size, whereas the DNA furnished D and trimming. This sample is represented by 150,000 to 200,000 clones; around 80% of them were singletons. The top ten clonotypes cover approximately 6.8% of the sample.

In total, fewer than 750 healthy bone marrow donors made up the cohort. At the time of sampling, every cohort member was nominally healthy, though immune exposures that went unrecorded were likely present. The donor tested CMV seropositive, placing the donor among the roughly 300 seropositive members of the cohort. Every donor gave a peripheral blood sample, and the peripheral blood mononuclear cells from that sample were used for TCR beta sequencing. Genomic DNA extraction from the blood cell samples was performed with the Qiagen DNeasy Blood Extraction Kit. The sequence joins TRBV7-9 to TRBJ1-6; the D gene assignment is ambiguous. The sequence came from a male donor in good health and CMV-seropositive. Sample: PBMCs. The encoded CDR3 is CASSPTLTEQRVVDSPLHF. The bases read TGTGCCAGCAGCCCGACACTCACAGAACAGAGGGTAGTGGATTCACCCCTCCACTTT.